Below, one T cell receptor (beta chain) is given with its context. Its matching antigen is unknown. Using immunoSEQ multiplex PCR, the repertoire was profiled, and TCRdb retains in-frame clones only, with some absent. The sample has tens of thousands of clones; around 82% are singletons. This CDR3 comprises 16 residues. Per germline, CDR1 LGHNA and CDR2 YNFKEQ. V lost 0 bases to trimming and J lost 2 bases, with 11 bases between them. Time point here: week 5, during vaccination. The vaccine gave 300 ug of a 20-mer mutant IDH1 peptide subcutaneously per dose. The record originates from a study of a mutant IDH1 vaccine in newly diagnosed glioma. Overall study context: At weeks 1, 3, 5, 7, 11, 15, 19 and 23, patients received a vaccination, eight in all. An approximately 62% male, roughly 40% female split and a mean age of roughly 37 years characterized treated patients. Patients began vaccination 4-6 weeks after radiotherapy alone, or with temozolomide cycles. Broader study findings: Among top peripheral T cell clonotypes, changes seemed unrelated to pseudoprogression.

The receptor was isolated from a woman aged 18-29 years with glioma. Some clones in this sample may be carry-over from other donors' samples. Sequenced here: PBMCs, sampled from a glioma patient whose treatment included an IDH1 peptide vaccine. V is TRBV4-2 and J is TRBJ1-3; D remains unclear. CDR3 in DNA: TGTGCCAGCAGCCAAGATACGGCAGCTGCTGGAAACACCATATATTTT. It yields the protein CASSQDTAAAGNTIYF.